The 29 T cell receptor beta chains below were found in one sample sequenced in a study of CD8 T cells in ankylosing spondylitis. One entry per CDR3 protein results from TCRdb running MiXCR on the 5' RACE reads. The table shows approximately 150,000 distinct CDR3 sequences, with around 42% occurring only once. Sequenced material: synovial fluid, either unsorted or a sorted T cell fraction (not recorded which). These receptors originate from a male donor with ankylosing spondylitis.

This clonotype has a single count. The chain carries TRBV10-3 and TRBJ2-3; TRBD1 aligns across 8 bases. The V segment lost 2 bases and the J segment 3 bases; nucleotides outside the gene matches: 10. There are 17 residues in the CDR3. CDR1 is ENHRY, CDR2 SYGVKD, per germline. The CDR3 sequence: CAISEIDIRGLTDTQYF. Written as DNA, the CDR3 is TGTGCCATCAGTGAGATCGATATCAGGGGGCTTACAGATACGCAGTATTTT.

This clonotype was counted a few times. The V and J genes are TRBV6-2 or TRBV6-3 and TRBJ2-7; 8 bases align to TRBD2. Germline-derived CDR1 and CDR2 are MNHEY and SVGEGT. J lost 0 bases, V lost 6 bases, and 4 bases had no gene match. The length of the CDR3 is 14 residues. CDR3 region: CASSTSGPSYEQYF. CDR3 DNA sequence: TGTGCCAGCAGCACTAGCGGACCCTCCTACGAGCAGTACTTC.

The chain's CDR3 is CASSYHRDRIAKNIQYF. DNA of the CDR3: TGTGCCAGCAGTTATCACCGGGACAGAATAGCCAAAAACATTCAGTACTTC. The chain links TRBV2 to TRBJ2-4; 7 bases map to TRBD1. Germline V gene lookup returns CDR1 SNHLY and CDR2 FYNNEI. With V trimmed by 5 bases and J by 0 bases, 10 bases remained unmatched. CDR3 size: 17 residues.

V and J are TRBV7-2 and TRBJ2-7, with 9 bases aligning to TRBD2. V gave up 1 base and J gave up 5 bases; unmatched junction bases: 9. CDR3 length: 16 residues. Germline V CDR1 and CDR2: SGHTA, FQGNSA. In nucleotides, the CDR3 is TGTGCCAGCAGCTTAGGAGCTAGCGGGAATCACCACGAGCAGTACTTC. This sequence encodes CASSLGASGNHHEQYF.

The gene calls are TRBV6-2 or TRBV6-3 and TRBJ2-1; TRBD2 matches 8 bases. Germline CDR1 is MNHEY and CDR2 is SVGEGT. This CDR3 has 15 amino acids. Trimming took 4 bases from V and 9 from J; bases not matched to a gene: 11. The CDR3 reads CASSLLGLATSEQFF. The CDR3, as DNA: TGTGCCAGCAGTTTACTTGGACTAGCAACCAGTGAGCAGTTCTTC.

The chain recombines TRBV20-1 with TRBJ1-2; D not resolved. Germline V gene sequence: CDR1 DFQATT, CDR2 SNEGSKA (reference sequence). The CDR3 covers 11 residues. The CDR3 reads CRVGVYYGYTF. CDR3 nucleotides: TGCAGGGTTGGGGTCTACTATGGCTACACCTTC.

V gene TRBV11-2 combines with J gene TRBJ1-1, with 7 nucleotides matching TRBD1. V was pared by 2 bases and J by 7 bases, with 13 bases of the junction left unmatched. Germline-derived CDR1 and CDR2 are SGHAT and FQNNGV. This CDR3 has 16 amino acids. The chain's CDR3 is CASSLIQGIPRGEAFF. The CDR3 DNA sequence: TGTGCCAGCAGCTTAATACAGGGGATCCCAAGGGGTGAAGCTTTCTTT.

This sequence joins TRBV5-1 and TRBJ1-2, with 12 bases that match TRBD1. V was clipped by 4 bases and J by 8 bases; unmatched bases: 15. Germline CDR1 is SGHRS and CDR2 is YFSETQ. This CDR3 contains 17 residues. CDR3 sequence reads: CASSSLPGTGGAWGYTF. The CDR3 DNA reads as TGCGCCAGCAGCAGTCTGCCCGGGACAGGGGGCGCGTGGGGCTACACCTTC.

Worth noting for this clonotype: Since no conserved phenylalanine or tryptophan closes the CDR3, a read error is the likely cause. The chain couples TRBV3-1 to TRBJ2-7; no firm D call. This CDR3 spans 11 amino acids. Between the trimmed V and J ends, which lost 4 bases and 3 bases, there was a span of 4 bases. Per germline, CDR1 LGHDT and CDR2 YNNKEL (reference sequence). The CDR3 region has the DNA TGTGCCAGCAGCCCGAGCTACGAGCAGTACATC. It specifies CASSPSYEQYI.

The chain uses TRBV15 and TRBJ1-1; no firm D call. This CDR3 comprises 15 residues. The germline V gene encodes CDR1 LNHNV and CDR2 YYDKDF (reference sequence). Trimming stripped 0 bases from V and 1 base from J, with 9 bases between. CDR3 region: CATSRDLRKNTEAFF. The DNA for the CDR3 is TGTGCCACCAGCAGAGATCTCAGGAAGAACACTGAAGCTTTCTTT. The full variable domain, with the rest looked up from reference TRBV15 and TRBJ1-1, is DAMVIQNPRYQVTQFGKPVTLSCSQTLNHNVMYWYQQKSSQAPKLLFHYYDKDFNNEADTPDNFQSRRPNTSFCFLDIRSPGLGDTAMYLCATSRDLRKNTEAFFGQGTRLTVV.

This clonotype was seen only once. The J gene is TRBJ1-1, the V gene TRBV7-9, with D possibly TRBD1 on 5 matching bases. Trimming stripped 0 bases from V and 4 bases from J, with 18 bases between. This CDR3 is built from 17 residues. The germline gives CDR1 SEHNR, CDR2 FQNEAQ (reference sequence). The CDR3 loop reads CASSLALSGAGSTEAFF. The CDR3 region has the DNA TGTGCCAGCAGCTTAGCTCTGTCCGGGGCCGGGAGCACTGAAGCTTTCTTT. The whole variable domain, remainder taken from reference TRBV7-9 and TRBJ1-1, is DTGVSQNPRHKITKRGQNVTFRCDPISEHNRLYWYRQTLGQGPEFLTYFQNEAQLEKSRLLSDRFSAERPKGSFSTLEIQRTEQGDSAMYLCASSLALSGAGSTEAFFGQGTRLTVV.

The V call is TRBV4-1, the J call TRBJ1-3, with TRBD1 matching over 8 bases. Germline loops: CDR1 MGHRA, CDR2 YSYEKL. Trimming took 3 bases from V and 0 from J; bases not matched to a gene: 16. The CDR3 contains 20 residues. The CDR3 is CASSHFKIRDRIYSGNTIYF. CDR3 DNA: TGCGCCAGCAGCCACTTCAAAATCCGGGACAGGATCTACTCTGGAAACACCATATATTTT.

The sample holds a few counts of this clonotype. The CDR3, as DNA: TGCAGTGCTAGCGTTCCCACAGTGAACACTGAAGCTTTCTTT. Translated: CSASVPTVNTEAFF. The rearrangement joins TRBV20-1 to TRBJ1-1; D gene ambiguous. CDR1 DFQATT and CDR2 SNEGSKA come from the germline V gene (reference sequence). This CDR3 spans 14 amino acids. V lost 3 bases, J lost 0 bases, and 11 bases lay in between.

V and J are TRBV20-1 and TRBJ2-7; 10 bases match TRBD1. J lost 5 bases, V lost 1 base, and 8 bases had no gene match. CDR1 is DFQATT, CDR2 SNEGSKA, per germline (reference sequence). This CDR3 spans 15 amino acids. The CDR3 loop is CSARASGQGFHEQYF. CDR3 in DNA: TGCAGTGCTAGAGCCTCGGGACAGGGGTTCCACGAGCAGTACTTC.

The chain is built from TRBV20-1 and TRBJ2-7, with D perhaps TRBD2 (5 bases). The length of the CDR3 is 15 residues. The germline V gene encodes CDR1 DFQATT and CDR2 SNEGSKA (reference sequence). Deletions cut 1 base from V and 3 bases from J, with 16 bases between. The CDR3 DNA sequence: TGCAGTGCTAGAGGCGATAGAGGCGGAGGCTACGAGCAGTACTTC. Its translation: CSARGDRGGGYEQYF.

The V call is TRBV7-9, the J call TRBJ2-3, with D possibly TRBD2 on 5 matching bases. Looked up from germline, CDR1 is SEHNR and CDR2 is FQNEAQ (reference sequence). With 4 bases removed from V and 7 bases from J, the gap between germline ends came to 15 bases. The CDR3 loop spans 14 amino acids. DNA for the CDR3: TGTGCCAGCAGCTCGGCACTCAGCGGCCATACGCAGTATTTT. The encoded protein is CASSSALSGHTQYF.

The genes are TRBV9 and TRBJ2-7; TRBD1 might be the D (5 bases). Deletions cut 0 bases from V and 5 bases from J, with 15 bases between. This CDR3 comprises 15 residues. CDR1 and CDR2 from the germline V gene are SGDLS and YYNGEE. The CDR3 region has the DNA TGTGCCAGCAGCGTAGATATAGGGGAAGGCAACGAGCAGTACTTC. Its translation is CASSVDIGEGNEQYF.

This chain links TRBV19 with TRBJ2-4, with 7 nucleotides matching TRBD1. The CDR3 contains 15 residues. V gave up 3 bases and J gave up 4 bases; unmatched junction bases: 6. Germline CDR1 and CDR2: LNHDA and SQIVND (reference sequence). The CDR3 region is CASSIGGQSKNIQYF. CDR3 bases: TGTGCCAGTAGTATTGGGGGACAGTCAAAAAACATTCAGTACTTC. Variable domain in full (rest from reference TRBV19 and TRBJ2-4): DGGITQSPKYLFRKEGQNVTLSCEQNLNHDAMYWYRQDPGQGLRLIYYSQIVNDFQKGDIAEGYSVSREKKESFPLTVTSAQKNPTAFYLCASSIGGQSKNIQYFGAGTRLSVL.

This clonotype showed up just a few times. The rearrangement uses TRBV15 and TRBJ2-5; no firm D call. Germline loops: CDR1 LNHNV, CDR2 YYDKDF (reference sequence). The CDR3 covers 12 residues. The V gene lost 1 base and the J gene lost 5 bases, with 5 bases spanning the gap. The CDR3 loop is CATSRVRETQYF. The CDR3 DNA reads TGTGCCACCAGCAGAGTTCGGGAGACCCAGTACTTC.

This clonotype was counted many times. This chain connects TRBV6-1 to TRBJ2-3; 10 bases fit TRBD2. The J segment lost 4 bases and the V segment lost 3 bases, leaving 4 bases of the junction unmatched. This CDR3 has 15 amino acids. Germline loops: CDR1 MNHNS, CDR2 SASEGT. The CDR3 spells CASSDSSGGPDTQYF. The CDR3, as DNA: TGTGCCAGCAGTGATTCTAGCGGGGGACCAGATACGCAGTATTTT.

There are many counts of this clonotype. V and J are TRBV7-8 and TRBJ2-7, with TRBD1 as a possible D gene (5 bases). V gave up 2 bases and J gave up 1 base, with 12 bases separating them. The germline CDR1 and CDR2 sequences are SGHVS and FQNEAQ. CDR3 length equals 15 residues. CDR3 coding DNA: TGTGCCAGCAGCTTATACCAGGGCCCTTCCTACGAGCAGTACTTC. Translation gives CASSLYQGPSYEQYF.

This clonotype was found a few times. The rearrangement joins TRBV15 to TRBJ2-6; possible D gene TRBD1, 5 bases. The CDR3 spans 16 residues. Germline CDR1 is LNHNV and CDR2 is YYDKDF (reference sequence). Trimming took 3 bases from V and 1 from J, leaving 10 bases between them. In nucleotides, the CDR3 is TGTGCCACCAGCAGCCAGGGAAATTCTGGGGCCAACGTCCTGACTTTC. This gives the protein CATSSQGNSGANVLTF.

This clonotype was detected many times. This chain connects TRBV7-8 to TRBJ2-1, with a weak D call TRBD2 (6 bases). CDR1 SGHVS and CDR2 FQNEAQ come from the germline V gene. V gave up 3 bases and J gave up 2 bases, with 11 bases separating them. The CDR3 is 15 amino acids. CDR3 sequence (DNA): TGTGCCAGCAGCTTCCTAGCGCTCCCCTACAATGAGCAGTTCTTC. Its protein product is CASSFLALPYNEQFF.

V and J are TRBV3-1 and TRBJ2-6; 8 bases are a match to TRBD1. The germline V gene encodes CDR1 LGHDT and CDR2 YNNKEL (reference sequence). This CDR3 spans 16 amino acids. With 4 bases clipped from V and 2 bases from J, the junction kept 4 bases outside the gene matches. In nucleotides, the CDR3 is TGTGCCAGCAGCCGACCGACAGGGGCTGGGGCCAACGTCCTGACTTTC. Encoded protein: CASSRPTGAGANVLTF.

The chain joins TRBV5-1 to TRBJ2-2; D may be TRBD2 (5 bases). V lost 0 bases and J 5 bases, leaving 8 bases between the germline ends. The CDR3 is 14 residues long. Per the germline V gene, CDR1 is SGHRS and CDR2 is YFSETQ. CDR3 amino acids: CASSLGSGTGELFF. The CDR3, as DNA: TGCGCCAGCAGCTTGGGGTCGGGGACCGGGGAGCTGTTTTTT.

This clonotype was recorded a few times. The rearrangement uses TRBV4-1 and TRBJ2-1; D ambiguous. V lost 3 bases, J lost 0 bases, and 6 bases lay in between. Germline V gene sequence: CDR1 MGHRA, CDR2 YSYEKL. This CDR3 contains 14 residues. CDR3 region: CASSQLSSYNEQFF. The CDR3 DNA reads as TGCGCCAGCAGCCAGCTTAGCTCCTACAATGAGCAGTTCTTC.

The chain is built from TRBV15 and TRBJ2-1; tentatively, D is TRBD1 (5 bases). Per germline, CDR1 LNHNV and CDR2 YYDKDF (reference sequence). This CDR3 region has 18 residues. V gave up 5 bases and J gave up 7 bases, with 27 bases separating them. CDR3 loop: CATSAPGLTAISPNEQFF. CDR3 DNA sequence: TGTGCCACCAGCGCCCCAGGGCTGACAGCGATTTCCCCAAATGAGCAGTTCTTC.

This sequence joins TRBV7-9 and TRBJ1-6; the match to TRBD1 covers 8 bases. The V and J ends lost 3 bases and 6 bases, in that order; junction bases with no gene match: 7. From germline, CDR1 is SEHNR and CDR2 FQNEAQ (reference sequence). This CDR3 is 16 amino acids long. CDR3 protein: CASSLGIDRGNSPLHF. DNA for the CDR3: TGTGCCAGCAGCTTGGGTATTGACAGGGGTAATTCACCCCTCCACTTT.

The rearrangement uses TRBV10-2 and TRBJ2-1; 7 nucleotides line up with TRBD1. Losses at the gene ends were 6 bases for V and 5 bases for J; bases not matched to a gene: 4. The CDR3 runs 13 residues. CDR1 and CDR2 from the germline V gene are WSHSY and SAAADI. The CDR3 region is CASRGTVNNEQFF. In DNA form, the CDR3 reads TGCGCCAGCAGGGGGACAGTAAACAATGAGCAGTTCTTC.